These T cell receptor beta chains were read from a single sample in a study of monozygotic twins with inflammatory bowel disease. TCRdb reprocessed the 5' RACE reads and reports one entry per CDR3 protein, with no DNA. Recorded for this sample: 210,000 or so distinct CDR3 sequences. Material for sequencing was blood. These receptors all come from a human donor with ulcerative colitis or Crohn's disease, or a healthy co-twin of an affected twin (not recorded which). CDR3s include the opening cysteine and the closing phenylalanine or tryptophan. Fields, in order: V gene, CDR3 length, J gene, CDR3 protein.

>TRBV4-2|16|TRBJ2-3
CASSQEGAGSWGTQYF
>TRBV10-3|15|TRBJ2-6
CAITAGGSGANVLTF
>TRBV3-1|16|TRBJ1-1
CASSHYRGRKNTEAFF
>TRBV23-1|16|TRBJ2-2
CASTGLAGAGTGELFF
>TRBV19|15|TRBJ2-3
CASSGLAGITDTQYF
>TRBV7-2|13|TRBJ1-5
CVSSLEGNQPQHF
>TRBV7-2|14|TRBJ1-2
CASSKIQGAYGYTF
>TRBV6-5|13|TRBJ2-3
CASSYRDPRTQYF
>TRBV5-1|15|TRBJ1-2
CASTLEGGVGDGYTF
>TRBV7-9|17|TRBJ1-4
CASSLPGSVSYNEKLFF
>TRBV19|17|TRBJ2-3
CASTSPRRGTGTDTQYF
>TRBV7-2|16|TRBJ2-4
CASSKRTGLAKNIQYF
>TRBV30|13|TRBJ1-2
CAWDIGREGGYTF
>TRBV18|13|TRBJ2-3
CASSPQSGDTQYF
>TRBV6-1|15|TRBJ1-2
CASKISTQASYGYTF
>TRBV5-1|15|TRBJ1-1
CASSLGGQGNTEAFF
>TRBV3-1|15|TRBJ1-5
CASSQSAASNQPQHF